The 28 T cell receptor beta chains below all came from one sample that was sequenced in a study of T cells in localized non-small cell lung cancer. This table comes from immunoSEQ multiplex PCR, and its TCRdb copy is limited to in-frame clones, with some not included. The sample lists 70,000 to 75,000 clones; about 88% were seen once. The specimen comprised peripheral blood, sampled before any cancer treatment. Receptor source: a female donor of 60 years or more with stage I lung adenocarcinoma.

Points on this clone: Germline is not matched at one junction end, which may reflect a read error. V usage is TRBV7-9 and J usage is TRBJ1-5; D uncertain. Germline V gene data show CDR1 as SEHNR and CDR2 as FQNEAQ (reference sequence). The CDR3 runs to 12 residues. CDR3 DNA: TGTGCCAGCGGGCTATTTGATCAGCCCCAGCGTTTT. This translates into CASGLFDQPQRF.

V is TRBV7-9 and J is TRBJ1-1; weak D call: TRBD1 (5 bases). Germline CDR1 and CDR2: SEHNR and FQNEAQ (reference sequence). Trimming pared 4 bases from V and 11 bases from J, leaving 14 bases between. The CDR3 runs 12 residues. DNA for the CDR3: TGTGCCAGCAGCTACAACCAGGGCGGGGCTTTCTTT. Its protein is CASSYNQGGAFF. The full variable domain, completed using reference TRBV7-9 and TRBJ1-1, is DTGVSQNPRHKITKRGQNVTFRCDPISEHNRLYWYRQTLGQGPEFLTYFQNEAQLEKSRLLSDRFSAERPKGSFSTLEIQRTEQGDSAMYLCASSYNQGGAFFGQGTRLTVV.

The chain uses TRBV6-5 and TRBJ2-1; a weak D match, TRBD2 (6 bases). The CDR3 loop spans 14 amino acids. In germline, CDR1 is MNHEY, CDR2 SVGAGI. The germline V and J ends were trimmed by 5 bases and 6 bases, with 14 bases remaining between them. The CDR3 spells CASSRDFRINEQFF. The CDR3 DNA is TGTGCCAGCAGTAGGGACTTTAGGATCAATGAGCAGTTCTTC.

The CDR3 loop is CAISEAQGGQVSPLHF. CDR3 in DNA: TGTGCCATCAGTGAGGCCCAGGGGGGGCAGGTTTCACCCCTCCACTTT. This chain connects TRBV10-3 to TRBJ1-6, with 7 bases lining up with TRBD1. With V trimmed by 2 bases and J by 9 bases, 10 bases remained unmatched. The germline V gene encodes CDR1 ENHRY and CDR2 SYGVKD. This CDR3 has 16 residues.

The chain combines TRBV13 with TRBJ1-3; D perhaps matches TRBD1 (6 bases). The CDR3 has 16 residues. The germline V gene encodes CDR1 PRHDT and CDR2 FYEKMQ (reference sequence). The V end was cut by 2 bases, the J end by 2 bases, with 13 bases between. Here the CDR3 reads CASSLSQRTAGNTIYF. As DNA, the CDR3 is TGTGCCAGCAGCTTAAGTCAGCGGACAGCTGGAAACACCATATATTTT.

This clone was recorded only once. The genes are TRBV29-1 and TRBJ1-5; D might be TRBD1 (6 bases). Germline-derived CDR1 and CDR2 are SQVTM and ANQGSEA. Trimming shortened V by 6 bases and J by 5 bases, and 14 bases separated the two germline ends. The CDR3 spans 13 residues. CDR3 nucleotide sequence: TGCAGCGTCGCCCGGGACATAGATCAGCCCCAGCATTTT. It yields the protein CSVARDIDQPQHF.

The rearrangement links TRBV6-5 to TRBJ1-6; no definite D call. The CDR3 is 16 amino acids. Per germline, CDR1 MNHEY and CDR2 SVGAGI. V dropped 0 bases and J dropped 5 bases, with 11 bases sitting between them. For the CDR3, the DNA is TGTGCCAGCAGTTACTCGGCCGGCGACCATAATTCACCCCTCCACTTT. The encoded protein is CASSYSAGDHNSPLHF.

This clone was seen only a few times. The genes are TRBV10-1 and TRBJ1-6; 10 positions match TRBD1. Losses at the gene ends were 10 bases for V and 9 bases for J; bases not matched to a gene: 15. The length of the CDR3 is 16 residues. Germline V lookup: CDR1 WNHNN, CDR2 SYGVQD (reference sequence). Here the CDR3 reads CATGDLTGGDSSPLHF. As DNA, the CDR3 is TGCGCCACGGGGGACCTGACAGGGGGCGATAGTTCACCCCTCCACTTT.

The genes are TRBV5-4 and TRBJ1-1; TRBD1 aligns across 8 bases. The length of the CDR3 is 15 residues. The J segment lost 2 bases and the V segment lost 2 bases, leaving 5 bases of the junction unmatched. The germline CDR1 and CDR2 sequences are SGHNT and YYREEE (reference sequence). The CDR3 loop is CASSFPGQGNTEAFF. CDR3 DNA: TGTGCCAGCAGCTTTCCCGGACAGGGCAACACTGAAGCTTTCTTT.

This chain links TRBV6-5 with TRBJ1-1, with unresolved D. The CDR3 sequence is 13 residues long. Per germline, CDR1 MNHEY and CDR2 SVGAGI. V lost 2 bases to trimming and J lost 9 bases, with 13 bases between them. CDR3 region: CASSYTSEPQAFF. DNA of the CDR3: TGTGCCAGCAGTTACACGTCGGAGCCTCAAGCTTTCTTT.

The chain uses TRBV4-1 and TRBJ2-1, with 9 bases lining up with TRBD1. The CDR3 has 17 amino acids. V lost 1 base to trimming and J lost 7 bases; unmatched junction nucleotides: 11. The V gene's germline CDR1 is MGHRA and CDR2 YSYEKL. The CDR3 is CASSQGGQGKRYNEQFF. DNA for the CDR3: TGCGCCAGCAGCCAAGGCGGACAGGGGAAAAGGTATAATGAGCAGTTCTTC.

V gene TRBV5-1 combines with J gene TRBJ2-7; no firm D call. The CDR3 consists of 12 residues. The V end was cut by 3 bases, the J end by 3 bases, with 7 bases between. Germline assignment: CDR1 SGHRS and CDR2 YFSETQ. The CDR3 loop reads CASSSADYEQYF. In nucleotides, the CDR3 is TGCGCCAGCAGCTCGGCGGACTACGAGCAGTACTTC.

This clone was recorded a few times. The gene calls are TRBV18 and TRBJ2-1; D is possibly TRBD2 (5 bases). V lost 3 bases and J lost 3, with 12 bases in between. The CDR3 has 15 amino acids. Germline values: CDR1 KGHSH, CDR2 LQKENI. DNA for the CDR3: TGTGCCAGCTCACCGACCGCCGGGAACTACAATGAGCAGTTCTTC. It translates to CASSPTAGNYNEQFF. Using reference TRBV18 and TRBJ2-1 for the parts outside the CDR3, the full variable domain is NAGVMQNPRHLVRRRGQEARLRCSPMKGHSHVYWYRQLPEEGLKFMVYLQKENIIDESGMPKERFSAEFPKEGPSILRIQQVVRGDSAAYFCASSPTAGNYNEQFFGPGTRLTVL.

This clone was detected once. The V call is TRBV7-2, the J call TRBJ1-2; D unclear. This CDR3 is 16 amino acids long. V lost 1 base and J lost 0, with 12 bases in between. Germline CDR1 is SGHTA and CDR2 is FQGNSA. The CDR3 sequence: CASSLGGRHPNYGYTF. In DNA, the CDR3 is TGTGCCAGCAGCTTAGGTGGACGGCACCCTAACTATGGCTACACCTTC.

The V gene is TRBV4-1, the J gene TRBJ1-1; a weak D match, TRBD1 (5 bases). Germline V gene sequence: CDR1 MGHRA, CDR2 YSYEKL. Trimming left V 0 bases short and J 11 bases short, with 13 bases between. CDR3 length: 13 residues. The CDR3 DNA is TGCGCCAGCAGCCAAGAACCCAGGGCGCGGGCTTTCTTT. As protein: CASSQEPRARAFF.

The rearrangement links TRBV5-1 to TRBJ1-4; D is possibly TRBD1 (6 bases). V lost 4 bases and J lost 8, with 15 bases in between. This CDR3 contains 14 residues. In germline, CDR1 is SGHRS, CDR2 YFSETQ. The CDR3 sequence: CASSQGRGDEKLFF. As DNA, the CDR3 is TGCGCCAGCAGCCAGGGGAGGGGCGACGAAAAACTGTTTTTT.

This clone was counted a single time. The CDR3 spells CASSRRNTGELFF. CDR3 DNA sequence: TGTGCCAGCAGCAGGCGGAACACCGGGGAGCTGTTTTTT. V and J are TRBV21-1 and TRBJ2-2. TRBV21-1 is annotated as a pseudogene. The CDR3 is made up of 13 amino acids.

The CDR3 DNA sequence: TGTGCCAGCAGCGGCCCTGGGGGAGAGACCCAGTACTTC. Its translation is CASSGPGGETQYF. The chain carries TRBV5-5 and TRBJ2-5; D might be TRBD1 or TRBD2, each matching 5 bases. V lost 4 bases, J lost 4 bases, and 11 bases lay in between. This CDR3 region has 13 residues. Looked up from germline, CDR1 is SGHKS and CDR2 is YYEKEE (reference sequence).

The chain employs TRBV7-9 and TRBJ2-5, with D uncertain. The CDR3 loop spans 15 amino acids. Trimming left V 5 bases short and J 4 bases short, with 17 bases between. Germline-derived CDR1 and CDR2 are SEHNR and FQNEAQ (reference sequence). CDR3 sequence: CASSPRFRVSETQYF. CDR3 DNA sequence: TGTGCCAGCAGCCCACGGTTTCGGGTCTCAGAGACCCAGTACTTC.

In nucleotides, the CDR3 is TGTGCCAGCAGCTTGGTAGCCGGGAACACTGAAGCTTTCTTT. This translates into CASSLVAGNTEAFF. This rearrangement joins TRBV7-3 to TRBJ1-1; D is uncertain. Germline values: CDR1 SGHTA, CDR2 FQGTGA. Trimming removed 3 bases at V and 1 base at J, with 9 bases between. There are 14 residues in the CDR3.

This chain joins TRBV6-4 and TRBJ2-1; 7 positions agree with TRBD2. Losses at the gene ends were 3 bases for V and 8 bases for J; bases not matched to a gene: 13. Germline CDR1 reads MRHNA; CDR2 reads SNTAGT. The length of the CDR3 is 16 residues. CDR3 DNA sequence: TGTGCCAGCAGTGATCTAAGCGGAGGGGCGGGGGATGAGCAGTTCTTC. This gives the protein CASSDLSGGAGDEQFF.

This chain links TRBV5-1 with TRBJ1-3, with D unclear. V lost 0 bases, J lost 2 bases, and 12 bases lay in between. Germline V gives CDR1 SGHRS, CDR2 YFSETQ. The CDR3 runs 16 residues. CDR3 sequence reads: CASSLAGRRAGNTIYF. CDR3 DNA: TGCGCCAGCAGCTTGGCCGGCAGAAGGGCTGGAAACACCATATATTTT.

To note about this clone: An end of the junction does not agree with germline; a read error may underlie this. The rearrangement joins TRBV6-1 to TRBJ2-7; the match to TRBD2 covers 8 bases. Per germline, CDR1 MNHNS and CDR2 SASEGT. The CDR3 is 16 residues long. The CDR3 region is CAISVGLASGSYEQYF. DNA of the CDR3: TGTGCCATCAGTGTCGGACTAGCCTCCGGCTCCTACGAGCAGTACTTC.

The chain carries TRBV7-8 and TRBJ2-7; possibly TRBD2 for D (6 bases). This CDR3 contains 15 residues. CDR1 and CDR2 (germline): SGHVS, FQNEAQ. The V end was cut by 1 base, the J end by 1 base, with 11 bases between. CDR3 region: CASSLGGESSYEQYF. CDR3 DNA sequence: TGTGCCAGCAGCTTAGGGGGGGAGTCGTCCTACGAGCAGTACTTC.

This rearrangement joins TRBV2 to TRBJ1-3; perhaps TRBD1 as D (5 bases). The CDR3 runs 14 residues. Germline CDR1 and CDR2: SNHLY and FYNNEI. V lost 4 bases and J 4 bases, leaving 11 bases between the germline ends. The CDR3 DNA is TGTGCCAGCAGTGGGCGGGGGTCCGGAAACACCATATATTTT. It is translated as CASSGRGSGNTIYF.

This sequence joins TRBV19 and TRBJ2-5, with 9 positions matching TRBD2. The CDR3 is 13 residues long. Losses at the gene ends were 7 bases for V and 4 bases for J; bases not matched to a gene: 4. Germline V CDR1 and CDR2: LNHDA, SQIVND (reference sequence). The CDR3 spells CASKSLAGETQYF. The CDR3, as DNA: TGTGCCAGTAAGTCACTAGCGGGAGAGACCCAGTACTTC. Combining the CDR3 with reference TRBV19 and TRBJ2-5 gives the whole variable domain DGGITQSPKYLFRKEGQNVTLSCEQNLNHDAMYWYRQDPGQGLRLIYYSQIVNDFQKGDIAEGYSVSREKKESFPLTVTSAQKNPTAFYLCASKSLAGETQYFGPGTRLLVL.

Details on this clone: A much larger clone is a single base away; this may be a read error. The chain employs TRBV6-6 and TRBJ1-3; D is uncertain. This CDR3 region has 14 residues. V dropped 2 bases and J dropped 1 base, with 6 bases sitting between them. Germline V lookup: CDR1 MNHNY, CDR2 SVGAGI (reference sequence). For the CDR3, the DNA is TGTGCCAGCAGTTACGACGGATCTGGAAACACCATATATTTT. Protein sequence: CASSYDGSGNTIYF.

The chain recombines TRBV5-1 with TRBJ2-1, with D possibly matching TRBD2 (5 bases). V lost 0 bases and J lost 9, with 13 bases in between. Germline V lookup: CDR1 SGHRS, CDR2 YFSETQ. This CDR3 region has 14 residues. In nucleotides, the CDR3 is TGCGCCAGCAGCTTGGTCCCGATCGAGGGTGAGCAGTTCTTC. It translates to CASSLVPIEGEQFF. The full variable domain, completed using reference TRBV5-1 and TRBJ2-1, is KAGVTQTPRYLIKTRGQQVTLSCSPISGHRSVSWYQQTPGQGLQFLFEYFSETQRNKGNFPGRFSGRQFSNSRSEMNVSTLELGDSALYLCASSLVPIEGEQFFGPGTRLTVL.